This TCR beta chain was sequenced in a study of Graves' ophthalmopathy and Graves' hyperthyroidism. This clonotype was seen many times. Amplified material comprised TCR beta CDR3 regions derived from RNA transcripts. Second-round multiplex PCR followed a first-round RT-PCR using HTBI primers. One entry per CDR3 protein, called by TCRdb with MiXCR from the multiplex PCR reads. The repertoire holds under 350,000 distinct CDR3 sequences, with 15% to 20% as singletons. This CDR3 contains 14 residues. Per the germline V gene, CDR1 is MDHEN and CDR2 is SYDVKM. Losses at the gene ends were 4 bases for V and 4 bases for J; bases not matched to a gene: 5.

The J gene is TRBJ2-5, the V gene TRBV28, with TRBD2 matching 8 bases. The TCR was taken from an adult man with Graves' ophthalmopathy. Material for sequencing was peripheral blood. CDR3 coding DNA: TGTGCCAGCAGTTCTACTAGCGGCGGAGAGACCCAGTACTTC. Translated, it gives CASSSTSGGETQYF.